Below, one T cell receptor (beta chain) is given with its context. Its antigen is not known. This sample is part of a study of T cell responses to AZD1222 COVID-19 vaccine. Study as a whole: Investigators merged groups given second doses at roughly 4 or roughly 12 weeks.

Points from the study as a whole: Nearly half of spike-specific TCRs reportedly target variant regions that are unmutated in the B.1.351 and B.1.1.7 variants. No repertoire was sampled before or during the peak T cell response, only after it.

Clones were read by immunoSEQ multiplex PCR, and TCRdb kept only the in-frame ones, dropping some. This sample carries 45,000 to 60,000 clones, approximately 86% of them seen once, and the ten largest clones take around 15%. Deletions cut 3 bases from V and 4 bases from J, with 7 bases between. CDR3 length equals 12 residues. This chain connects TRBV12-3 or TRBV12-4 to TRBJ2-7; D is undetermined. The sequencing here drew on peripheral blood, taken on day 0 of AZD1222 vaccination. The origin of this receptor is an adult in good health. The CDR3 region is CASSFPTYEQYF. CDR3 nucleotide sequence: TGTGCCAGCAGTTTCCCCACGTACGAGCAGTACTTC.